This T cell receptor (beta chain) was captured by sequencing in a study of blood T cell repertoires in COVID-19 (dated by TCRdb to 2020 to 2021). Regarding the study in general: The collaborator samples originated in the United States, Italy and Spain and spanned the acute and convalescent phases of COVID-19. Deeply sampled blood TCRbeta repertoires from subjects exposed to, actively infected with, or recovered from COVID-19 were included in the dataset. HLA class I and class II types, where available, came from metadata supplied by the sample provider rather than from assay-based typing. The prospective study material was composed of cDNA or gDNA derived from T cells, B-cell-depleted T cells, or PBMCs. The samples were drawn from the first 160 participants of the ongoing ImmuneRACE study and from more than 1,000 subjects provided by 6 global collaborators. A de-identified subject ID, COVID-19 status, age in years and sex were almost always included in the sample metadata. The repertoires were released in a freely available public database meant as a resource for research on the immune response to SARS-CoV-2.

This clone showed up just a few times. The specificity of this receptor is unknown. No per-base quality is available; no much larger clone lies one base away. V loses 9 bases at its end and J loses 1 base; junction bases beyond the gene matches: 9. The CDR3 sequence holds 14 residues, the cysteine and phenylalanine included. Just CDR3 DNA is preserved here, 42 bases in frame from base 1. Via the germline V gene (reference sequence), CDR1 is LNHDA and CDR2 SQIVND. The research as a whole found: The amount of clinical and demographic metadata varied by source and participant and was provided uncurated.

Enrolling through a virtual design, the prospective study's participants ranged in age from roughly 18 to 95 years and lived across 24 United States geographic areas. To assign participants to cohorts, the prospective study relied on clinical history that participants themselves reported in a screening survey and a study questionnaire. Recovered participants in ImmuneRACE Cohort 3 were defined as having two consecutive negative NP/OP PCR tests, clearance from a healthcare professional, or resolution of symptoms. In the prospective study, mobile phlebotomists collected whole blood, serum and a nasopharyngeal or oropharyngeal swab from each participant. Participants in the prospective study had the option to provide additional blood draws and questionnaires over a roughly two-month period. Before DNA extraction, blood samples from the prospective study were shipped at room temperature or frozen.

TCRbeta CDR3 regions were amplified from genomic DNA by means of the immunoSEQ Assay, a bias-controlled multiplex PCR. As for the original processing: The number of nucleated cells in each sample was estimated by amplification of reference gene primers within the assay. Sequence reads were collapsed and filtered to measure the absolute abundance of every unique TCRbeta CDR3 rearrangement. For each sample, productive Simpson clonality was calculated as the square root of Simpson's diversity index across productive rearrangements. In TCRdb, the immuneACCESS table is reduced to in-frame sequences with V and J assigned. These tables do not hold every clone; where another copy was compared, an unresolved V gene accounts for under half, and the others remain unexplained. D and trimming were read from the DNA, whereas the V and J calls and clone size are those reported in that table. This sample gives 150,000 to 190,000 clones in total; around 84% of them show up just once. Jointly, the top ten make up roughly 7% of the sample.

The chain is assembled from TRBV19 and TRBJ2-7, with 7 junctional bases fitting TRBD1. This sequence was found in a man aged 50 or older who had recovered from COVID-19. The sequenced material came from PBMCs or T cells enriched from blood (not recorded which). The CDR3 has the sequence CASQDRTGSYEQYF. The DNA sequence is as follows: TGTGCCAGCCAGGACAGGACAGGTTCCTACGAGCAGTACTTC.